The rows below give T cell receptor beta chains drawn from one sample of a study of cytomegalovirus exposure and HLA in healthy donors. Repertoires were generated with immunoSEQ multiplex PCR, while TCRdb's copy carries only in-frame clones and drops some. The sample includes some 130,000 clones, around 80% of them seen just once. The sequencing sample was made of PBMCs. The receptor set was obtained from a woman aged 45-59 years in good health and CMV-seronegative. Each CDR3 is given with its conserved first and last residue. D genes are given only for firm matches. Not every row has a clone size; where given, it reads once, few, many or a size class.

v_call	j_call	d_call	clone_size	cdr3_aa
TRBV7-2	TRBJ2-3	TRBD2	.	CAMTNAGVTDTQYF
TRBV9	TRBJ2-6	.	.	CASSVLADPSSGANVLTF
TRBV19	TRBJ2-1	TRBD2	.	CASRSSGSYEQFF
TRBV29-1	TRBJ2-2	.	.	CSVLRQGLTGELFF
TRBV27	TRBJ2-1	TRBD2	.	CASRISSGGNNEQFF
TRBV7-6	TRBJ2-1	TRBD2	.	CASSGGGTSVSEQFF
TRBV5-1	TRBJ1-4	TRBD1	.	CASTPGTAAEKLFF
TRBV6-1	TRBJ1-3	.	.	CASSERELSGNTIYF
TRBV4-1	TRBJ2-7	TRBD2	few	CASSGGLAVSYEQYF
TRBV29-1	TRBJ2-3	.	.	CSVFLSTDTQYF
TRBV5-8	TRBJ2-4	.	few	CASSHGGKRIQYF
TRBV5-1	TRBJ2-2	TRBD2	.	CASSRTGTSSTGELFF
TRBV9	TRBJ2-1	.	.	CASSVPGSHEQFF
TRBV30	TRBJ1-1	.	.	CAWSVRSAGSEAFF
TRBV5-4	TRBJ2-3	.	.	CASSPTPRGDTQYF